This is a list of T cell receptor beta chains from one sample in a study of blood T cells in healthy people across ages. One entry per CDR3 protein, called by TCRdb with MiXCR from the 5' RACE reads. The table records 1.5 million or so distinct CDR3 sequences, approximately 43% of them present only once. The specimen was blood. The receptors come from a woman under 30 in good health. CDR3s include the opening cysteine and the closing phenylalanine or tryptophan. D genes are given only for firm matches. The size of a clone is reported for some rows only, either as once, few or many, or as a class for expanded clones.

TRBJ1-2	-	TRBV11-2	many	CASSITGSNYGYTF	TGTGCCAGCAGCATTACAGGGTCGAACTATGGCTACACCTTC
TRBJ2-1	TRBD2	TRBV27	-	CASSPTSGRRYNEQFF	TGTGCCAGCAGTCCAACTAGCGGGAGAAGGTACAATGAGCAGTTCTTC
TRBJ2-5	-	TRBV6-5	-	CASSYSQVKQETQYF	TGTGCCAGCAGTTACTCACAGGTTAAACAAGAGACCCAGTACTTC
TRBJ2-3	-	TRBV1	few	CTSSLEYWGTDTQYF	TGCACCAGCAGCTTAGAATACTGGGGCACAGATACGCAGTATTTT
TRBJ1-1	TRBD1	TRBV18	-	CASSLLDRGHDTEAFF	TGTGCCAGCTCACTGTTAGACAGGGGGCACGACACTGAAGCTTTCTTT
TRBJ2-7	-	TRBV20-1	-	CSASRSAYEQYF	TGCAGTGCTAGCCGTAGTGCGTACGAGCAGTACTTC
TRBJ1-2	-	TRBV4-3	few	CASSQVGQGPYGYTF	TGCGCCAGCAGCCAAGTCGGTCAGGGGCCCTATGGCTACACCTTC
TRBJ1-2	-	TRBV10-3	few	CAISEGAGEVYGYTF	TGTGCCATCAGTGAGGGGGCAGGGGAGGTCTATGGCTACACCTTC
TRBJ2-3	-	TRBV29-1	once	CSAPPLSGDTQYF	TGCAGCGCCCCCCCTTTATCCGGAGATACGCAGTATTTT
TRBJ2-1	TRBD2	TRBV20-1	few	CSAPGTSGGGEQFF	TGCAGTGCCCCCGGAACTAGCGGGGGAGGTGAGCAGTTCTTC